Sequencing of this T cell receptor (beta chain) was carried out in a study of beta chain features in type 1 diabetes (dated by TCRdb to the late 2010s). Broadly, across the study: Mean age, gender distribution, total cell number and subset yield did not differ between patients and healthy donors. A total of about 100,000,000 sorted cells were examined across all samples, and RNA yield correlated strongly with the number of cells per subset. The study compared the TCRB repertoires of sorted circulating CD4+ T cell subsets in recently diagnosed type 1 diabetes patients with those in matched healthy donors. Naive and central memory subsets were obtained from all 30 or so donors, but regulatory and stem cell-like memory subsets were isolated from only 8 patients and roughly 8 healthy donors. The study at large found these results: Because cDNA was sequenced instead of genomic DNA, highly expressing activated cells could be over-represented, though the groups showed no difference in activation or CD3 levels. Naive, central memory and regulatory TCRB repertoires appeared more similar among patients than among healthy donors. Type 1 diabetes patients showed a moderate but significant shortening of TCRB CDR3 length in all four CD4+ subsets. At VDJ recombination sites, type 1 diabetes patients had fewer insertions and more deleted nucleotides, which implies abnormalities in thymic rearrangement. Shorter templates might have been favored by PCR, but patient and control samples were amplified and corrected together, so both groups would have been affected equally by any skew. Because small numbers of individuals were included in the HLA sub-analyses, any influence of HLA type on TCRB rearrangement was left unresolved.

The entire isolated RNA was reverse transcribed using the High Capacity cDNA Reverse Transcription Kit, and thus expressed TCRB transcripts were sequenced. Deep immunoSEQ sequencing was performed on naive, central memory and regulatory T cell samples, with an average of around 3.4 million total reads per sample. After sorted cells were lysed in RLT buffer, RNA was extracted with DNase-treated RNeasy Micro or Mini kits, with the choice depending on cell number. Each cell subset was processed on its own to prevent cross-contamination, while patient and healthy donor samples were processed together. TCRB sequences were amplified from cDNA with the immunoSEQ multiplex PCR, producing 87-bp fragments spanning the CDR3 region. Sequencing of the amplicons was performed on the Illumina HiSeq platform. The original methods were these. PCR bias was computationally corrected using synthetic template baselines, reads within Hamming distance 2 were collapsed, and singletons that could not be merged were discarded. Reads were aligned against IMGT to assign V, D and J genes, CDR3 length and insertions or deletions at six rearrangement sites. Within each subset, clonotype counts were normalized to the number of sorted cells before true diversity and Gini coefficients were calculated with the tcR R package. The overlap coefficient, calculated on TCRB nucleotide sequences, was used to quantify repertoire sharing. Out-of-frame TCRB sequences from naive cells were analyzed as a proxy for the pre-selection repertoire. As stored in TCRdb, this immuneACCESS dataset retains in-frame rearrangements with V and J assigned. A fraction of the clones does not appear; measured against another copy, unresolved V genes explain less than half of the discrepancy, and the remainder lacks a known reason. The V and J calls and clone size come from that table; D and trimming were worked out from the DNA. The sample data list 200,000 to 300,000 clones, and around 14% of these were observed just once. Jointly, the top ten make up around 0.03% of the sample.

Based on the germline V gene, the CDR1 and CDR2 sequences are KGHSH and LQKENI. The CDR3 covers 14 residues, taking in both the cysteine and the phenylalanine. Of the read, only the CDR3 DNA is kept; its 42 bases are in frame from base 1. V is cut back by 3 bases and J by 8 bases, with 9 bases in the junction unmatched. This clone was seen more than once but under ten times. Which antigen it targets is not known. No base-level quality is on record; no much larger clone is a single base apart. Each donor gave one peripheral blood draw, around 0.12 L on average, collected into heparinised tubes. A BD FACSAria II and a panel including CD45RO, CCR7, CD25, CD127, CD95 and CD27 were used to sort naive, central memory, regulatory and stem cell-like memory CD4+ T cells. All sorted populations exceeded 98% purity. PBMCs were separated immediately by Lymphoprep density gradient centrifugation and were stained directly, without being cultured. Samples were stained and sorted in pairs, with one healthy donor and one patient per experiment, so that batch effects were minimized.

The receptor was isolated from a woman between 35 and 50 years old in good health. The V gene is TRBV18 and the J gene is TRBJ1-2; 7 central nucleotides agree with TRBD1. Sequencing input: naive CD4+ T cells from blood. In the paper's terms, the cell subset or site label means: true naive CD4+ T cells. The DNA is TGTGCCAGCTCACCTTGGACAGGAGGGGACGGCTACACCTTC. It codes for CASSPWTGGDGYTF.